The following is a T cell receptor (beta chain) sequence with its context. Its specificity is unknown. V shed 2 bases and J shed 7 bases, with 11 bases lying between them. The CDR3 is 13 amino acids. Germline V gene sequence: CDR1 MNHEY, CDR2 SVGAGI. Noted treatment: oral pan-JAK inhibitor, 5-10 mg twice daily. These data belong to a study of CD8+ T cells in alopecia areata. Study-wide context: For the treated group, dosing was oral tofacitinib at 5 to 10 mg twice daily. Tofacitinib ran 6 to 18 months, followed by 6 months off drug.

Broader study findings: A single nonresponder leaves the baseline CD8+ expansion link to response uncertain.

RNA extraction was followed by reverse transcription into cDNA, which acted as the sequencing template. TCRdb's copy holds only in-frame clones and misses some; the assay was immunoSEQ multiplex PCR. Of 150,000 or so clones in the sample, about 85% are singletons; the top ten hold 13%. The sequencing here drew on CD8+ T cells sorted from blood, taken at week 4, from a patient treated with tofacitinib. This rearrangement joins TRBV6-5 to TRBJ1-1; no definite D call. The sequence was obtained from a human donor with alopecia areata. CDR3 residues: CASSYGAGGEAFF. The CDR3 DNA reads TGTGCCAGCAGTTACGGTGCGGGAGGTGAAGCTTTCTTT.